This T cell receptor (beta chain) is from a study of blood T cell repertoires in COVID-19. Overall study: The United States, Italy and Spain were the sources of the acute and convalescent COVID-19 samples. The analysed material was cDNA or gDNA that came from T cells, B-cell-depleted T cells, or PBMCs.

Authors' data handling: Using reference gene primer amplification, nucleated cell counts were estimated. Sequencing used immunoSEQ multiplex PCR; TCRdb keeps in-frame clones, though not all of them. V, J and clone size are taken as reported in that table, and D and trimming were inferred from the DNA itself. The sample lists 90,000 to 140,000 clones, roughly 80% occurring once. This TCR came from a woman aged 80 or over with acute or convalescent COVID-19. Input material: peripheral blood.

CDR3 in amino acids: CASSFGGARETQYF. The DNA for the CDR3 is TGTGCCAGCAGCTTTGGGGGGGCGCGGGAGACCCAGTACTTC. The chain has TRBV11-3 and TRBJ2-5, with D possibly TRBD2 on 7 matching bases. The CDR3 is 14 residues long. Germline CDR1 is SGHNT and CDR2 is YENEEA. The germline V and J ends were trimmed by 3 bases and 5 bases, with 13 bases remaining between them.